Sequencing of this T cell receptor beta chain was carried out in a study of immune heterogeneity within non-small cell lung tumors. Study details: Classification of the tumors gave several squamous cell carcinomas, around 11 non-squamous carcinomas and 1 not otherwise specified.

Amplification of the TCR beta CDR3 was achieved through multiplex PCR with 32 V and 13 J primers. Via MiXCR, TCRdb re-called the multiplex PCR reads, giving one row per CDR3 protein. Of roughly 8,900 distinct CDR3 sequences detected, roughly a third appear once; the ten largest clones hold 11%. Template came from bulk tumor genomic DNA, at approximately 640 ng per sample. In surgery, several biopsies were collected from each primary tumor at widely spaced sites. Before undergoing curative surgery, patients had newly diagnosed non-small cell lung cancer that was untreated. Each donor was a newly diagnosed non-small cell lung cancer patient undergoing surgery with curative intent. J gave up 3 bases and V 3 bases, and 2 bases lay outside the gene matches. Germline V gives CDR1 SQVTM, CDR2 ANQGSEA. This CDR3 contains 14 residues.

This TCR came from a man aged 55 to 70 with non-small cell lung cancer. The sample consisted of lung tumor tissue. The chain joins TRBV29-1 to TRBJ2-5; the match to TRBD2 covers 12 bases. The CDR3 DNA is TGCAGCGTTGACTGGACTAGCGGGGAAGAGACCCAGTACTTC. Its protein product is CSVDWTSGEETQYF.